The clone carrying this T cell receptor beta chain has just one count. The data stem from a study of blood T cell repertoires in COVID-19. Study details: PBMCs, B-cell-depleted T cells, or T cells provided the cDNA or gDNA that made up the material.

Trimming pared 2 bases from V and 0 bases from J, leaving 5 bases between. The CDR3 loop spans 15 amino acids. Germline CDR1 and CDR2: MGHRA and YSYEKL. As processed by the authors: The assay estimated nucleated cells by amplifying reference gene primers. Only in-frame clones appear in the TCRdb table, and some are missing; sequencing was by immunoSEQ multiplex PCR. V and J calls and clone size come straight from that table; D and trimming were deduced from the DNA. This table has a few hundred thousand clones, 86% appearing once. Sequenced sample: peripheral blood. This sequence was found in a man between 18 and 29 years old with active or convalescent COVID-19. The chain combines TRBV4-1 with TRBJ2-6, with D unresolved. The CDR3 nucleotides are TGCGCCAGCAGCCAACCGTTCTCTGGGGCCAACGTCCTGACTTTC. This encodes CASSQPFSGANVLTF.